This TCR beta chain was recovered during a study of T-cell memory formation after mild COVID-19. The study, taken as a whole, reports: Clones that contracted from day 15 to 85 were balanced CD4/CD8, while later expanders leaned CD4+. A subset of responding clones appeared in pre-infection memory, suggesting cross-reactive memory joined.

CDR3 length equals 16 residues. From germline, CDR1 is SGHVS and CDR2 FQNEAQ. V shed 5 bases and J shed 7 bases, with 20 bases lying between them. Comment on this clonotype: The antigen remains undetermined.

TCRdb reprocessed the 5' RACE reads with MiXCR, giving one entry per CDR3 protein. The table has roughly 260,000 distinct CDR3 sequences, roughly 15% seen once. The material sequenced was PBMCs or a T cell subset sorted from them (not recorded which). This TCR came from a man between 18 and 29 years old who had mild COVID-19 (a few samples of this study predate the infection). Cell type and time point are not known. V and J are TRBV7-8 and TRBJ2-2; D uncertain. DNA of the CDR3: TGTGCCAGCAGCCCCAGTAGGGTAGGGCGTAACGGGGAGCTGTTTTTT. Translated: CASSPSRVGRNGELFF.